One sample yielded the 14 T cell receptor beta chains listed below, sequenced in a study of read filtering for tumor transcriptome and immune sequencing. From 400 to 450 ng of RNA, a library with molecular barcoded alpha/delta and beta/gamma adaptors was made. TCRdb fed the reads into MiXCR, producing one record per CDR3 protein. The sample holds approximately 57,000 distinct CDR3 sequences, roughly 12% seen once. The sequencing input was a population of CD138-negative cells sorted from bone marrow. The source is a donor aged 40 or older with multiple myeloma.

This clonotype was detected ten times or more. The genes are TRBV27 and TRBJ2-3, with no clear D. With 8 bases removed from V and 0 bases from J, the gap between germline ends came to 18 bases. The CDR3 is 16 residues long. CDR1 is MNHEY and CDR2 is SMNVEV in the germline V gene (reference sequence). The CDR3 nucleotides read TGTGCCAGCGGCCTTTCACATGTAGCTAGCACAGATACGCAGTATTTT. This translates into CASGLSHVASTDTQYF.

Concerning this clonotype itself: Being one base from a much bigger clone, this may be a read error. The chain couples TRBV6-5 to TRBJ2-2; 7 bases agree with TRBD1. Trimming took 4 bases from V and 1 from J; bases not matched to a gene: 12. The CDR3 loop spans 18 amino acids. Germline V gives CDR1 MNHEY, CDR2 SVGAGI. The CDR3 spells CASSLFFTGTVNTGELFF. DNA for the CDR3: TGTGCCAGCAGTTTATTTTTCACCGGGACAGTGAACACCGGGGAGCTGTTTTTT.

In its sample, this clonotype was seen once. In nucleotides, the CDR3 is TGTGCCAGCAGCTTGGTTGAGGGCACTGAAGCTTTCTTT. It encodes CASSLVEGTEAFF. The chain is built from TRBV5-4 and TRBJ1-1; D remains ambiguous. The CDR3 contains 13 residues. The V gene's germline CDR1 is SGHNT and CDR2 YYREEE (reference sequence). The V and J ends lost 0 bases and 4 bases respectively, with 7 bases between them.

This clonotype showed up many times. This chain joins TRBV6-2 or TRBV6-3 and TRBJ2-1; 9 nucleotides line up with TRBD1. The CDR3 contains 15 residues. The junction had 7 bases not matched to a gene; V was cut back by 5 bases and J by 5 bases. Germline V gene data show CDR1 as MNHEY and CDR2 as SVGEGT. In DNA form, the CDR3 reads TGTGCCAGCAGTAACCGGGACAGGGCGAACAATGAGCAGTTCTTC. Amino acids: CASSNRDRANNEQFF.

With regard to this clonotype: Its ends do not fully match the called genes, so a read error is possible. The rearrangement links TRBV2 to TRBJ1-5; TRBD1 might be the D (5 bases). In germline, CDR1 is SNHLY, CDR2 FYNNEI. This CDR3 region has 14 residues. CDR3 DNA sequence: TGTGCCGGCAGTGAGGGCAGGGACAATCAGCCCCAGCATTTT. Translation gives CAGSEGRDNQPQHF.

This clonotype is medium-sized by share. The chain uses TRBV12-3 or TRBV12-4 and TRBJ2-5; D assignment may be TRBD1 or TRBD2 (5 bases each). The CDR3 sequence is 15 residues long. V lost 2 bases, J lost 5 bases, and 15 bases lay in between. CDR3 in DNA: TGTGCCAGCAGTTTATTTGGGGGTCCTAAGGAGACCCAGTACTTC. Protein: CASSLFGGPKETQYF.

This clonotype was seen at least ten times. The chain joins TRBV20-1 to TRBJ2-1, with TRBD2 matching 10 bases. V gave up 4 bases and J gave up 9 bases; unmatched junction bases: 12. In germline, CDR1 is DFQATT, CDR2 SNEGSKA (reference sequence). CDR3 length equals 15 residues. The CDR3 loop reads CSATPLAGYSSEQFF. CDR3 nucleotides: TGCAGTGCTACGCCACTAGCGGGGTACAGTAGTGAGCAGTTCTTC.

With regard to this clonotype: A read error is possible here, since a much larger clone lies one base away. V is TRBV6-4 and J is TRBJ2-7; a possible D gene is TRBD2 (6 bases). The germline CDR1 and CDR2 sequences are MRHNA and SNTAGT. V lost 4 bases, J lost 4 bases, and 17 bases lay in between. The length of the CDR3 is 15 residues. CDR3 coding DNA: TGTGCCAGCAGTGCCGGGAGAGTGGCGGGGTACGAGCAGTACTTC. It translates to CASSAGRVAGYEQYF.

In this sample, this clonotype turned up many times. V is TRBV6-1 and J is TRBJ1-1; 7 nucleotides line up with TRBD1. Germline trimming cut 6 bases from V and 7 bases from J; bases unmatched to any gene: 14. The CDR3 sequence is 15 residues long. In germline, CDR1 is MNHNS, CDR2 SASEGT. The CDR3 here is CASRLQGLESGEAFF. The CDR3 nucleotides read TGTGCCAGCAGATTACAGGGGTTGGAATCGGGTGAAGCTTTCTTT.

To note about this clonotype: One end of the junction fails to match germline, which may point to a read error. The chain has TRBV3-1 and TRBJ1-2, with D possibly being TRBD1 (6 bases). The CDR3 runs to 12 residues. Per the germline V gene, CDR1 is LGHDT and CDR2 is YNNKEL (reference sequence). As DNA, the CDR3 is TGCGCCAGCAGCCAAGGGGGAGGGGGCTACACCTTC. Encoded protein: CASSQGGGGYTF.

This clonotype was counted a few times. The genes are TRBV3-1 and TRBJ2-5; D is undetermined. V lost 0 bases and J 2 bases, leaving 10 bases between the germline ends. This CDR3 is built from 15 residues. Germline V gene lookup returns CDR1 LGHDT and CDR2 YNNKEL (reference sequence). CDR3 in amino acids: CASSQEARLQETQYF. In nucleotides, the CDR3 is TGTGCCAGCAGCCAAGAAGCTAGGCTACAAGAGACCCAGTACTTC.

This clonotype came up many times. The chain is built from TRBV20-1 and TRBJ1-5; no reliable D call. Trimming removed 6 bases from V and 0 bases from J, with 12 bases in between. Germline values: CDR1 DFQATT, CDR2 SNEGSKA (reference sequence). CDR3 length: 14 amino acids. The DNA of the CDR3 is TGCAGTGCGGGATGGACCCATAGCAATCAGCCCCAGCATTTT. This codes for CSAGWTHSNQPQHF.

This clonotype came up many times. The chain joins TRBV7-6 to TRBJ2-4; 8 bases align to TRBD1. There are 14 residues in the CDR3. V dropped 5 bases and J dropped 5; count of bases not matched to a gene: 5. CDR1 is SGHVS and CDR2 is FNYEAQ in the germline V gene. CDR3 sequence: CASSPDRGENIQYF. The CDR3 DNA follows: TGTGCCAGCAGCCCAGACAGGGGCGAAAACATTCAGTACTTC.

This clonotype was seen a handful of times. The chain is built from TRBV12-3 or TRBV12-4 and TRBJ1-1; D might be TRBD1 (6 bases). The ends were cut back, 5 bases at V and 4 bases at J, with 14 bases in the middle. The CDR3 extends over 14 amino acids. CDR3 nucleotide sequence: TGTGCCAGCAGTCCGGGGGCTGCGAGCACTGAAGCTTTCTTT. The encoded protein is CASSPGAASTEAFF.